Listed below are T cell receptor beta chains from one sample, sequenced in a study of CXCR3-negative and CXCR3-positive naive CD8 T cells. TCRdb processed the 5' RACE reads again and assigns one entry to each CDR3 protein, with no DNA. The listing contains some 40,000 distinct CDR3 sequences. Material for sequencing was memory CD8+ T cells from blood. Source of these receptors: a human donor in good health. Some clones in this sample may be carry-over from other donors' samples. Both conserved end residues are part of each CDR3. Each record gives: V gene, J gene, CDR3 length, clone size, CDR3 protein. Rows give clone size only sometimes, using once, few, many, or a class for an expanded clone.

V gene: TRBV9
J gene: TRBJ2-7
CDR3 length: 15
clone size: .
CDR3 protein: CASSVGGAYHYEQYF

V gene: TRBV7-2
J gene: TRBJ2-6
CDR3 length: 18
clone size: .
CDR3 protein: CASSPRRGKGSRANVLTF

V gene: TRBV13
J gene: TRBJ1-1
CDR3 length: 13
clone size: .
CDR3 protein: CASSNGLNTEAFF

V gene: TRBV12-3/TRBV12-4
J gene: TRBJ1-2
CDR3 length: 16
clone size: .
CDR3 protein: CASSLMGNWADYGYTF

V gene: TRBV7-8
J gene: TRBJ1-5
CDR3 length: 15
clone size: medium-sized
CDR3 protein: CASSLADSSNQPQHF

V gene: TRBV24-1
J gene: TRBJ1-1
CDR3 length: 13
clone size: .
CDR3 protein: CATSASTAGEAFF

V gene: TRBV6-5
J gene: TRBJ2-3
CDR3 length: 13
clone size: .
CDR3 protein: CASSSPPEDTQYF

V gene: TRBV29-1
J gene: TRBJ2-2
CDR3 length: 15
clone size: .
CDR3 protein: CSVEGGTVGTGELFF

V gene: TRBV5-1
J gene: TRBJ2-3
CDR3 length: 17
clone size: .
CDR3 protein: CASSSTLQDLYTDTQYF

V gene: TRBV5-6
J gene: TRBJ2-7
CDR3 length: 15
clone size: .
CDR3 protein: CASSFERGPSYEQYF

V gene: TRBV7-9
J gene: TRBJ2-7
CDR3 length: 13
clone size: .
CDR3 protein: CASSPLGADEQYF

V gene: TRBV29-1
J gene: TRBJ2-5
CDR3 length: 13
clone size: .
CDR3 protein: CSVLSQGQETQYF

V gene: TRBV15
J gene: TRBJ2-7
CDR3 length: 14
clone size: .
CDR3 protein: CATSITRADETQYF

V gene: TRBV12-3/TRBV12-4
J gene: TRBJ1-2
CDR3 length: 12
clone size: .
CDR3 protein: CARKRWAGGYTF

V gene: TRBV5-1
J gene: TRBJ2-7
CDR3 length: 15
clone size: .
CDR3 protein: CASSLEAGYTYEQYF

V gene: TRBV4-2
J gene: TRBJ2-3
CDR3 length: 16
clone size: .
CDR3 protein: CASSLLAGGSTDTQYF

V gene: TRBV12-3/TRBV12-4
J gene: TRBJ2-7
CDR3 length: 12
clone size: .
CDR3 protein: CASTLGGGEQYF

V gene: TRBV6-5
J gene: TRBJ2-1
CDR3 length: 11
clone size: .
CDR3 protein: CASSTGLVEFF

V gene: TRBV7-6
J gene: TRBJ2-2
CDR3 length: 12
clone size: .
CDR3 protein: CASSGNTGELFF

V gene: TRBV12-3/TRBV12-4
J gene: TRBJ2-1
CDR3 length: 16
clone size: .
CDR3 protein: CASSLSASGRVDEQFF

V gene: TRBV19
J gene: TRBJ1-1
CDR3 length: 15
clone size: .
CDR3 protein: CASSIDKQGDPEAFF

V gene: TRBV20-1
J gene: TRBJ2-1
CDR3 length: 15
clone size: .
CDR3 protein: CSARVGTSDYNEQFF